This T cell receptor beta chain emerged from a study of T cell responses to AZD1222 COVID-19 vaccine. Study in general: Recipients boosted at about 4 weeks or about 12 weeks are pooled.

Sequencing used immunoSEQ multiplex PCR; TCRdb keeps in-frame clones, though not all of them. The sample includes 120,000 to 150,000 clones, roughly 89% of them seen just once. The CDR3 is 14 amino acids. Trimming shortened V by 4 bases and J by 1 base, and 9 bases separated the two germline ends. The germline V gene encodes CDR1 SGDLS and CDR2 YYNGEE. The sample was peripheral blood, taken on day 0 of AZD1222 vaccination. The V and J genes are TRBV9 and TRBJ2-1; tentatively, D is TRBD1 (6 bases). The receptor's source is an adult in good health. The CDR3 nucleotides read TGTGCCAGCAGCCCAGGACAGTCCTACAATGAGCAGTTCTTC. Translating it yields CASSPGQSYNEQFF.